This T cell receptor (beta chain) was sequenced for a study of metastatic and nonmetastatic thyroid tumors. The entire patient cohort was treatment-naive prior to thyroid surgery. This clone showed up many times. Other nucleotide sequences from this sample produce the same CDR3. MiXCR reprocessed the PCR reads for TCRdb. The sample holds about 93,000 clones, 12% seen once. The sample was blood. The receptor was isolated from a female donor with papillary thyroid cancer or a benign thyroid nodule (not recorded which). Some clones in this sample may be carry-over from other donors' samples.

The CDR3 is CASSIQRVTVEYSYTF. In nucleotides, the CDR3 is TGTGCCAGCAGTATCCAGCGGGTTACAGTAGAATATAGCTACACCTTC. The gene calls are TRBV28 and TRBJ1-2; D not resolved. Germline V gene sequence: CDR1 MDHEN, CDR2 SYDVKM. V lost 5 bases, J lost 9 bases, and 25 bases lay in between. The CDR3 runs to 16 residues.